Given below is one T cell receptor (beta chain) in context. Its antigen is undetermined. Germline V gives CDR1 DFQATT, CDR2 SNEGSKA (reference sequence). The V gene lost 0 bases and the J gene lost 1 base, with 6 bases spanning the gap. The CDR3 consists of 13 residues. The data derive from a study of post-analysis software for immune sequencing data. Background on the study: Some patients lacked subtype; others had relapsing-remitting, secondary progressive or progressive-relapsing disease. Study results and caveats: There were five TRBV segments more frequent in patients than controls, and TRBV5-6, TRBV5-1 and TRBV20-1 were among them. Multiple sclerosis was associated with a significant reduction in normalized Chao1 diversity relative to controls. F measure clustering grouped samples strongly by preparation batch.

Prepared TCR beta cDNA libraries contained unique molecular identifiers. TCRdb analysed the PCR reads with MiXCR anew, one entry per CDR3 protein. The sample shows approximately 730,000 distinct CDR3 sequences, roughly 30% of them seen only once. The chain carries TRBV20-1 and TRBJ1-1; D remains unclear. This TCR was recovered from a girl between 5 and 17 years old with multiple sclerosis. The sample comprised blood. Here the CDR3 DNA reads TGCAGTGCTAGAGAATACGGGAACACTGAAGCTTTCTTT. It specifies CSAREYGNTEAFF.